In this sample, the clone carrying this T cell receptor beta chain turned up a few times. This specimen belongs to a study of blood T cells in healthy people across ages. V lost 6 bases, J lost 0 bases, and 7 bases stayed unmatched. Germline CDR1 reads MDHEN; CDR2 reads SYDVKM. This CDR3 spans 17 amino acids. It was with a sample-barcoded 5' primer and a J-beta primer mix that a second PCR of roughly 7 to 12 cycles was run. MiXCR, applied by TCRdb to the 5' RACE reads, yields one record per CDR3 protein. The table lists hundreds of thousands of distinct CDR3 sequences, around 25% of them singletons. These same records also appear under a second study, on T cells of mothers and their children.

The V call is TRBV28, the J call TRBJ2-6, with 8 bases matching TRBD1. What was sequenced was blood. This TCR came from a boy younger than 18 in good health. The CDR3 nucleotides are TGTGCCAGCAGCCCTCAGGGGGCGTTCTCTGGGGCCAACGTCCTGACTTTC. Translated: CASSPQGAFSGANVLTF.